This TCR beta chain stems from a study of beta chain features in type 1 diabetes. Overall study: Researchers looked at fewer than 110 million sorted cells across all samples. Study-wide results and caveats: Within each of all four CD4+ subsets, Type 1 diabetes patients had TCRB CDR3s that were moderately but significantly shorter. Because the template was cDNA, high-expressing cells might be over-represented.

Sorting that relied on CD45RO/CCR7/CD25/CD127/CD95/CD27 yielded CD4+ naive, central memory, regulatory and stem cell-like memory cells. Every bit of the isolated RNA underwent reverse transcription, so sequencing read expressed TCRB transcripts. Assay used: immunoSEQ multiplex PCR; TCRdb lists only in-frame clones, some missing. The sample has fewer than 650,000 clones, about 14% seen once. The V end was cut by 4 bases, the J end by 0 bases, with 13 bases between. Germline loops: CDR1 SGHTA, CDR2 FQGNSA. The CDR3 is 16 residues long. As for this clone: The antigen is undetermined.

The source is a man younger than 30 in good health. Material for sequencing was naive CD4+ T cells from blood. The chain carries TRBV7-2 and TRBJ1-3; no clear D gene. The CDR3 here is CASSSLERNSGNTIYF. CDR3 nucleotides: TGTGCCAGCAGCTCCTTAGAGAGAAACTCTGGAAACACCATATATTTT.